This T cell receptor beta chain was captured in a study of cytomegalovirus exposure and HLA in healthy donors. The PCR was carried out with 60 Vbeta primers and 13 Jbeta primers. TCRdb's copy holds only in-frame clones and misses some; the assay was immunoSEQ multiplex PCR. The sample carries about 130,000 clones, just under 75% recorded once. As for this clone: Its specificity is not known.

The CDR3 is 16 amino acids. Germline loops: CDR1 LNHNV, CDR2 YYDKDF (reference sequence). The J segment lost 9 bases and the V segment lost 5 bases, leaving 18 bases of the junction unmatched. Regarding the study as a whole: The classifier reportedly diagnosed cytomegalovirus status with high sensitivity and specificity.

The source material was PBMCs. The receptor's source is a man aged 35-49 years in good health and CMV-seropositive. The chain links TRBV15 to TRBJ2-7; 8 positions agree with TRBD1. CDR3 coding DNA: TGTGCCACCAGCCAAAGGTGGGAGACAGGGGCCGTGGGGCAGTACTTC. Its translation: CATSQRWETGAVGQYF.